These T cell receptor beta chains were read from a single sample in a study of CD8+ T cells in alopecia areata. The repertoire was sequenced with immunoSEQ multiplex PCR; TCRdb's copy has only in-frame clones and lacks some. The sample yields about 160,000 clones, about 71% seen once. The sequencing here drew on CD4+ T cells sorted from blood, taken at week 4, from a patient treated with tofacitinib. All receptors come from a human donor with alopecia areata. The CDR3 runs from the conserved cysteine through the conserved F or W. D genes are given only for firm matches. Rows may omit the clone size; those that give it use once, few, many or a size class.

once,TRBJ1-1,TRBV6-1,.,TGTGCCAGCAGTCAGAGGGGCAACACTGAAGCTTTCTTT,CASSQRGNTEAFF
few,TRBJ2-5,TRBV27,TRBD1,TGTGCCAGCAGTAGACAGGGGGTAAGGGGAGGAGAGACCCAGTACTTC,CASSRQGVRGGETQYF
few,TRBJ1-4,TRBV5-6,TRBD1,TGTGCCAGCAGCCTGTTGACAGGGTCAGGAACTAATGAAAAACTGTTTTTT,CASSLLTGSGTNEKLFF
.,TRBJ2-6,TRBV4-3,.,TGCGCCAGCAGCCAAGGATGGACACGACGCTCTGGGGCCAACGTCCTGACTTTC,CASSQGWTRRSGANVLTF
few,TRBJ2-3,TRBV5-1,TRBD1,TGCGCCAGCAGTAAAGGGACAGGCACAGATACGCAGTATTTT,CASSKGTGTDTQYF
.,TRBJ1-6,TRBV30,.,TGTGCCTGGAGTATTGGTGGAGGGTCGAATAATTCACCCCTCCACTTT,CAWSIGGGSNNSPLHF
.,TRBJ2-3,TRBV6-6,.,TGTGCCAGCAGTTTGGGCTTCCAAGGTCATACGCAGTATTTT,CASSLGFQGHTQYF
few,TRBJ1-6,TRBV6-1,TRBD1,TGTGCCAGCAGTGAAGACGACAGGGGATCACCCCTCCACTTT,CASSEDDRGSPLHF
.,TRBJ1-5,TRBV9,.,TGTGCCAGCAGCGTCACAGATAGCAATCAGCCCCAGCATTTT,CASSVTDSNQPQHF
once,TRBJ1-6,TRBV5-1,.,TGCGCCAGCAGCAGACTGGATTCACCCCTCCACTTT,CASSRLDSPLHF
.,TRBJ1-2,TRBV6-1,.,TGTGCCAGCAGTTTTACGCGGGACAACTATGGCTACACCTTC,CASSFTRDNYGYTF
once,TRBJ2-3,TRBV29-1,.,TGCAGCGTTCCCGGGACACCTAGCACAGATACGCAGTATTTT,CSVPGTPSTDTQYF
.,TRBJ1-2,TRBV30,TRBD1,TGTGCCTGGGTGACAGGGGTCCATGGCTACACCTTC,CAWVTGVHGYTF
few,TRBJ2-7,TRBV29-1,.,TGCAGCGTTAAGGGGGACAACCCCTACGAGCAGTACTTC,CSVKGDNPYEQYF
.,TRBJ2-1,TRBV18,.,TGTGCCAGCTCACCACTTCGATCCGACAGAGACAATGAGCAGTTCTTC,CASSPLRSDRDNEQFF
.,TRBJ1-6,TRBV5-4,.,TGTGCCAGCAGCTTGGACAGCCTGAATTCACCCCTCCACTTT,CASSLDSLNSPLHF
.,TRBJ2-5,TRBV18,.,TGTGCCAGCTCACTCCTCCGGGAAGTCCAAGAGACCCAGTACTTC,CASSLLREVQETQYF
.,TRBJ2-5,TRBV5-6,.,TGTGCCAGCAGCTTGACAGGCGTAGAGACCCAGTACTTC,CASSLTGVETQYF
.,TRBJ2-7,TRBV9,.,TGTGCCAGCAGCGTAGCACCGGTGGGAGACGAGCAGTACTTC,CASSVAPVGDEQYF
.,TRBJ1-2,TRBV7-2,TRBD1,TGTGCCAGCAGCTCGACAGGGAGCTATGGCTACACCTTC,CASSSTGSYGYTF
few,TRBJ2-3,TRBV29-1,TRBD2,TGCAGCGTTGAAGATCCGGTGCTAGCGGGGGGCACAGATACGCAGTATTTT,CSVEDPVLAGGTDTQYF
.,TRBJ2-5,TRBV9,.,TGTGCCAGCAGCGCCCCAGCGACCCAGTACTTC,CASSAPATQYF
few,TRBJ1-2,TRBV6-6,.,TGTGCCAGCAGTTACTCGAATAGAGAAGGCTACACCTTC,CASSYSNREGYTF
.,TRBJ2-2,TRBV7-2,.,TGTGCCAGCAGCTTAGCCTTAACATACACCGGGGAGCTGTTTTTT,CASSLALTYTGELFF
.,TRBJ2-5,TRBV15,TRBD2,TGTGCCACCAGCCGAGGACTAGCGGAGACCCAGTACTTC,CATSRGLAETQYF
.,TRBJ1-2,TRBV6-6,.,TGTGCCAGCAGCTCAGGGGAAGGGAGAGTCTCCTATGGCTACACCTTC,CASSSGEGRVSYGYTF
few,TRBJ2-3,TRBV7-9,.,TGTGCCAGCAGCTTAGGCAGGGTGACAGATACGCAGTATTTT,CASSLGRVTDTQYF
.,TRBJ2-1,TRBV15,.,TGTGCCACCAGCAGAGTGGACTCCATAGGTGAGCAGTTCTTC,CATSRVDSIGEQFF
.,TRBJ1-1,TRBV30,TRBD1,TGTGCCTGGAGTCCGGACAGGGACACTGAAGCTTTCTTT,CAWSPDRDTEAFF
few,TRBJ1-1,TRBV19,.,TGTGCCAGTAGTATAGTTTCCGGGACGGTGAGCACTGAAGCTTTCTTT,CASSIVSGTVSTEAFF
.,TRBJ1-1,TRBV5-6,.,TGTGCCAGCCTCTTGCTAGGGGCAAGCGATGAAGCTTTCTTT,CASLLLGASDEAFF
.,TRBJ2-3,TRBV29-1,.,TGCAGCGTTCACACCACAGATACGCAGTATTTT,CSVHTTDTQYF
few,TRBJ2-3,TRBV4-3,.,TGCGCCAGCAGCCAAGTGGATCGGGGGGCCGTCACAGATACGCAGTATTTT,CASSQVDRGAVTDTQYF
.,TRBJ2-2,TRBV25-1,.,TGTGCCAGCAGTGAATGGACCACCGGGGAGCTGTTTTTT,CASSEWTTGELFF
.,TRBJ2-3,TRBV5-4,TRBD2,TGTGCCAGCAGCTTGGGACTAGCGGGATCCACAGATACGCAGTATTTT,CASSLGLAGSTDTQYF
.,TRBJ2-5,TRBV21-1,.,TGTGCCAGCAGCAAAGCCAGGAGGGGGCAGCCAGAGACCCAGTACTTC,CASSKARRGQPETQYF
few,TRBJ2-5,TRBV11-2,TRBD2,TGTGCCAGCAGCCCTGAGCGGGGGGGCCGGGAGACCCAGTACTTC,CASSPERGGRETQYF
.,TRBJ2-3,TRBV6-5,.,TGTGCCAGCAGTTACTCGAGGACACAAGATACGCAGTATTTT,CASSYSRTQDTQYF
.,TRBJ2-7,TRBV4-1,.,TGCGCCAGCAGCCAAGGGGTGAGGGTCGAGCAGTACTTC,CASSQGVRVEQYF
.,TRBJ1-1,TRBV29-1,.,TGCAGCGTTGAAGCGGCCGGGGTGAACACTGAAGCTTTCTTT,CSVEAAGVNTEAFF
.,TRBJ1-6,TRBV30,TRBD1,TGTGCCTGGAGTGTACTTGGGAAAACAGGGGTAATGCATTCACCCCTCCACTTT,CAWSVLGKTGVMHSPLHF
.,TRBJ2-3,TRBV29-1,.,TGCAGCGTCGAACAGGGGAGGTATACGCAGTATTTT,CSVEQGRYTQYF
.,TRBJ2-6,TRBV30,TRBD1,TGTGCCTGGGGACAGGGCCTTCCCTCTGGGGCCAACGTCCTGACTTTC,CAWGQGLPSGANVLTF
.,TRBJ1-2,TRBV7-9,.,TGTGCCAGCAGCTCCAGAAACTGGAACTATGGCTACACCTTC,CASSSRNWNYGYTF
.,TRBJ1-5,TRBV29-1,.,TGCAGCGTTGGAGGGGTGAATCAGCCCCAGCATTTT,CSVGGVNQPQHF
.,TRBJ1-5,TRBV30,TRBD1,TGTGCCTGGGGCCCTGGGACAGAGAATCAGCCCCAGCATTTT,CAWGPGTENQPQHF
.,TRBJ1-1,TRBV29-1,TRBD1,TGCAGCGTAGCAACCAGGGGGAACACTGAGGCTTTCTTT,CSVATRGNTEAFF
.,TRBJ1-1,TRBV5-1,.,TGCGCCAGCAGCTTGTTACAGGTGAACACTGAAGCTTTCTTT,CASSLLQVNTEAFF
once,TRBJ1-6,TRBV19,.,TGTGCCAGTAGTACACAGGGAATCTATAATTCACCCCTCCACTTT,CASSTQGIYNSPLHF
few,TRBJ2-1,TRBV29-1,.,TGCAGCGTTGAGAGATCCTACAATGAGCAGTTCTTC,CSVERSYNEQFF
.,TRBJ1-1,TRBV30,.,TGTGCCTGGAGTGTTGGGGGGCGCGCGACTGAAGCTTTCTTT,CAWSVGGRATEAFF
.,TRBJ1-1,TRBV18,.,TGTGCCAGCTCACCTGGTGGGGTCACTGAAGCTTTCTTT,CASSPGGVTEAFF
.,TRBJ2-2,TRBV6-6,TRBD1,TGTGCCATTACCACCGGGACAGGGGCCACCGGGGAGCTGTTTTTT,CAITTGTGATGELFF
.,TRBJ1-3,TRBV15,.,TGTGCCACCAGCAGGCGGTGGAGGGGGAATTCTGGAAACACCATATATTTT,CATSRRWRGNSGNTIYF